This entry is about one TCR beta chain. Sequencing used immunoSEQ multiplex PCR; TCRdb keeps in-frame clones, though not all of them. Of about 140,000 clones in the sample, around 83% are singletons; the top ten hold roughly 10%. This sample was taken from a study of blood T cell repertoires in COVID-19. Overall study: The United States, Italy and Spain provided the acute and convalescent COVID-19 samples. From T cells, B-cell-depleted T cells, or PBMCs came the material, which was cDNA or gDNA.

The sequence derives from a man aged 55 to 70 with active or convalescent COVID-19. Specimen: peripheral blood.

The CDR3 sequence: CAWRYTGGGYSPLHF. The DNA of the CDR3 is TGTGCCTGGAGATACACAGGGGGCGGTTATTCACCCCTCCACTTT. The chain joins TRBV30 to TRBJ1-6; 9 nucleotides agree with TRBD1. Germline V gene lookup returns CDR1 GTSNPN and CDR2 SVGIG (reference sequence). The CDR3 is 15 residues long. Unmatched junction bases numbered 8, after V lost 3 bases and J lost 8 bases.